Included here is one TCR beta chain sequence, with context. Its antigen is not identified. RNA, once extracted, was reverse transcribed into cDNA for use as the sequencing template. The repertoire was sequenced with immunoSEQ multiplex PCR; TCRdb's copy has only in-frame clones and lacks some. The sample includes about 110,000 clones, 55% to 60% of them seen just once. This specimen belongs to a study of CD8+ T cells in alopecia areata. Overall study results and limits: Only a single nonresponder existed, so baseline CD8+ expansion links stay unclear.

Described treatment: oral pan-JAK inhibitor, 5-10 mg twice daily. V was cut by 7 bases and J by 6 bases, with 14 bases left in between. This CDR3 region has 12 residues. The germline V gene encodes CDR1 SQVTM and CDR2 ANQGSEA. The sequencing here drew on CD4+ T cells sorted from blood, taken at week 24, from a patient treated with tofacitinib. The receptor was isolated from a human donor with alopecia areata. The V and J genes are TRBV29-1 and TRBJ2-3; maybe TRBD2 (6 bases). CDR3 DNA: TGCAGCGCCGACGATGCGGGGGATACGCAGTATTTT. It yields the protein CSADDAGDTQYF.